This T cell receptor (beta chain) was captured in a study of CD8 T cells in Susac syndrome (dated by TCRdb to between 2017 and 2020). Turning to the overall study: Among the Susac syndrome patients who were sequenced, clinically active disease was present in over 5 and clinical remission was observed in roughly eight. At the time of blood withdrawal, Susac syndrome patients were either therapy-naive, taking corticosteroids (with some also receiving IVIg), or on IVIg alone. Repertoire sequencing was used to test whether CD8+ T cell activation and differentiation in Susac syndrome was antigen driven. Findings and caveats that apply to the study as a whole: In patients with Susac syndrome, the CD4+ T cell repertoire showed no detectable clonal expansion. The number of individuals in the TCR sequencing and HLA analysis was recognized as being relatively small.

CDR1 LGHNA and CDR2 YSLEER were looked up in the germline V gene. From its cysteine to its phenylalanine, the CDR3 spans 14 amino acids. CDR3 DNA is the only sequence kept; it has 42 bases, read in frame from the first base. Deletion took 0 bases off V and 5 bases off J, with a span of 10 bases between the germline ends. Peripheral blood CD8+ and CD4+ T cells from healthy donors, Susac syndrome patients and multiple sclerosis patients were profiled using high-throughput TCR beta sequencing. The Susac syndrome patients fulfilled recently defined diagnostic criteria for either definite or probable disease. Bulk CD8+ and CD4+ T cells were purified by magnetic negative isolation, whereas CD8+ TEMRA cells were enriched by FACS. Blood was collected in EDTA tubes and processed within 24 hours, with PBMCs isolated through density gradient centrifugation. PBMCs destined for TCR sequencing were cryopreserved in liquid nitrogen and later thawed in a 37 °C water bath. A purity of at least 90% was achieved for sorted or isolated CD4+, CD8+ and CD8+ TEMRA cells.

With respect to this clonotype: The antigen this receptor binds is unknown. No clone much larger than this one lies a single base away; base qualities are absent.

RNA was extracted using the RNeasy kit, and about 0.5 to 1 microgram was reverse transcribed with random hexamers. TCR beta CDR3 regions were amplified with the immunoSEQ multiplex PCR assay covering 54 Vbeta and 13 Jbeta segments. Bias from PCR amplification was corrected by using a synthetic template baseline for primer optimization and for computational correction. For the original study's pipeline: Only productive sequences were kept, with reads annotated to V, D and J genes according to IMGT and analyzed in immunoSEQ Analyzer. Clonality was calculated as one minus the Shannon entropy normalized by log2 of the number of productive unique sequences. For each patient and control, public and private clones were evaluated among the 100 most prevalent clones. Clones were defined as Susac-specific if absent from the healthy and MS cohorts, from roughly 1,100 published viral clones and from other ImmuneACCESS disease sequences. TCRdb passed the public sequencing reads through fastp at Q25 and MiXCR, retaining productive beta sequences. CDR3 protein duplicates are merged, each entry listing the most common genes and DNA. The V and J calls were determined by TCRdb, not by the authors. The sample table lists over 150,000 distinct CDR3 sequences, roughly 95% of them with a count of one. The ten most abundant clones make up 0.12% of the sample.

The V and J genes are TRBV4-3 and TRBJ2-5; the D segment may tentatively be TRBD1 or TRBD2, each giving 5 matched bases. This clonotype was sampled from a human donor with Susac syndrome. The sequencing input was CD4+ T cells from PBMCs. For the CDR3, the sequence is CASSQDEGMETQYF. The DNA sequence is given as TGCGCCAGCAGCCAAGATGAGGGGATGGAGACCCAGTACTTC.